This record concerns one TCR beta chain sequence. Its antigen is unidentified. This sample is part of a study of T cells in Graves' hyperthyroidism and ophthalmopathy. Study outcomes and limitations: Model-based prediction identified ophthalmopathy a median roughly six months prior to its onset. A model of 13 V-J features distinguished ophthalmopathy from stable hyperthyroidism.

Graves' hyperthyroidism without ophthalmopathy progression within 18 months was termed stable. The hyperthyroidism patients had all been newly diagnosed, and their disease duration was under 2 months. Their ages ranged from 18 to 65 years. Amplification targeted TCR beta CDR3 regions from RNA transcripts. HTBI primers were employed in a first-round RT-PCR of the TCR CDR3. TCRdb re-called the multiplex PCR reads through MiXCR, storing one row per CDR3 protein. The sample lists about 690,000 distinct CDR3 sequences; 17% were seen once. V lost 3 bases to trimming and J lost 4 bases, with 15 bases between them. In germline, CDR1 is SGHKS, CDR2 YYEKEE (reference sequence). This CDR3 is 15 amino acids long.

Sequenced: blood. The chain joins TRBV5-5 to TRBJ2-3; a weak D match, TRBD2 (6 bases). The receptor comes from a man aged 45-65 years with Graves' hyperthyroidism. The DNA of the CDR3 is TGTGCCAGCAGCTACCGGGACTCTACCTCAGATACGCAGTATTTT. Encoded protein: CASSYRDSTSDTQYF.